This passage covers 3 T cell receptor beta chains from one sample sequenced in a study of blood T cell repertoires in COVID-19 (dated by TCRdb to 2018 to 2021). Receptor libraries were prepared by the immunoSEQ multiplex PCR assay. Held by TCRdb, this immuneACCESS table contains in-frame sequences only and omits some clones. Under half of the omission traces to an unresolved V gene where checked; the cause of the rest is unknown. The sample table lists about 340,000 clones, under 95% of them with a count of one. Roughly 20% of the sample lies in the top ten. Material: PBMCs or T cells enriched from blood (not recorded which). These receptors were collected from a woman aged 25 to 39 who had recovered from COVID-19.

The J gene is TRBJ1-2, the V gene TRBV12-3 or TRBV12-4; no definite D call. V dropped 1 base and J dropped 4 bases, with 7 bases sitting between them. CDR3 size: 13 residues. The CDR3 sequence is CASSLGVRYGYTF. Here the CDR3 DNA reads TGTGCCAGCAGTTTAGGCGTCCGCTATGGCTACACCTTC.

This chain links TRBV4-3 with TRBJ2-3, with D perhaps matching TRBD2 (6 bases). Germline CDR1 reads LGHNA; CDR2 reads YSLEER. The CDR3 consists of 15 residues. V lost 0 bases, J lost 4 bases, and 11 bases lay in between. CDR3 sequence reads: CASSQDRASADTQYF. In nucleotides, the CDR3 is TGCGCCAGCAGCCAAGATAGGGCTAGCGCAGATACGCAGTATTTT.

The CDR3: CASKAQGYEQYF. In DNA form, the CDR3 reads TGTGCCAGCAAAGCCCAGGGGTACGAGCAGTACTTC. V usage is TRBV6-5 and J usage is TRBJ2-7, with TRBD1 as a possible D gene (6 bases). Trimming cost V 7 bases and J 4 bases, with 11 bases left between them. The CDR3 totals 12 residues. Per germline, CDR1 MNHEY and CDR2 SVGAGI.